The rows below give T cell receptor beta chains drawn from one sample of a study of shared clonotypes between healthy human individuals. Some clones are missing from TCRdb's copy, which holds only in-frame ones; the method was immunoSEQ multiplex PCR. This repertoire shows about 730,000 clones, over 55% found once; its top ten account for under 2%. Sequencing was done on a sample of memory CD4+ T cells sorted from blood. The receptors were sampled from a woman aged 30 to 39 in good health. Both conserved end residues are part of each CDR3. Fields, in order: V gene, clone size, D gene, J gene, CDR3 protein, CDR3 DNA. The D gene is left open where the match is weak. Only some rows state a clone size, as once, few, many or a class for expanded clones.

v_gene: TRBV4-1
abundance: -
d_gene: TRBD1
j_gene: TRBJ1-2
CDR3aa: CASSQARQGLYGYTF
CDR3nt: TGCGCCAGCAGCCAAGCCCGACAGGGGTTGTATGGCTACACCTTC

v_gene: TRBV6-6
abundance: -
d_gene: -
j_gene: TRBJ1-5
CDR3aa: CASRSTSSGREPQHF
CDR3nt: TGTGCCAGCAGGTCGACATCCTCAGGGAGGGAGCCCCAGCATTTT

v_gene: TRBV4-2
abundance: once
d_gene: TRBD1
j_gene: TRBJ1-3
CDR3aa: CASSLDRGRNTIYF
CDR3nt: TGTGCCAGCAGCCTGGACAGGGGGCGGAACACCATATATTTT

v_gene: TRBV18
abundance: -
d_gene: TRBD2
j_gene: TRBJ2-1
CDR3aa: CASSPLLAGSSYNEQFF
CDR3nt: TGTGCCAGCTCACCATTACTAGCGGGAAGCTCCTACAATGAGCAGTTCTTC

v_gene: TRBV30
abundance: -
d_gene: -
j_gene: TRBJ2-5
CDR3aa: CAWSVMWETQYF
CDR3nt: TGTGCCTGGAGTGTTATGTGGGAGACCCAGTACTTC

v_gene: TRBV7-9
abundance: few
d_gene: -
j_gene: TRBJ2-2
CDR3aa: CASHRGAGTGELFF
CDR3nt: TGTGCCAGTCACAGGGGCGCGGGAACCGGGGAGCTGTTTTTT

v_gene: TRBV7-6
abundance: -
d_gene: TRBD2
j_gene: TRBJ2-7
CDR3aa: CASSLGPGTTYEQYF
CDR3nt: TGTGCCAGCAGCTTAGGGCCCGGGACTACCTACGAGCAGTACTTC

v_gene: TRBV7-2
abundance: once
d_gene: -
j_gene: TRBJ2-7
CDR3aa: CASSLARANEQYF
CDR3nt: TGTGCCAGCAGCTTAGCCAGGGCTAACGAGCAGTACTTC

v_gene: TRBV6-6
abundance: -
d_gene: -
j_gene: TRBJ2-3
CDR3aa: CASSGSGGADPDTQYF
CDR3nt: TGTGCCAGCAGCGGATCTGGGGGTGCTGATCCAGATACGCAGTATTTT

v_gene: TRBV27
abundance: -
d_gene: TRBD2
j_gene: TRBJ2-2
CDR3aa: CASSNGLDAGELFF
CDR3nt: TGTGCCAGCAGTAACGGACTAGATGCCGGGGAGCTGTTTTTT

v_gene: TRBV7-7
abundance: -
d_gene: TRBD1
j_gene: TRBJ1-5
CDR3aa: CASSLEDRDRGFHQPQHF
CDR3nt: TGTGCCAGCAGCCTAGAGGATCGGGACAGGGGGTTTCACCAGCCCCAGCATTTT

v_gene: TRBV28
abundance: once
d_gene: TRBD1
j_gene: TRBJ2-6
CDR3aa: CASSPRQGRAGANVLTF
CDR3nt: TGTGCCAGCAGTCCTCGACAGGGAAGGGCTGGGGCCAACGTCCTGACTTTC

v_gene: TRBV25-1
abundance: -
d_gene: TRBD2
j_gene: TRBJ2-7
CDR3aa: CASSVIRREDLGEQYF
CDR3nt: TGTGCCAGCAGTGTGATTCGTCGGGAGGACCTAGGGGAGCAGTACTTC

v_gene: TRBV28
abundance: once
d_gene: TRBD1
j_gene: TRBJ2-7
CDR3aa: CASRKGTGVYEQYF
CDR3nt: TGTGCCAGCAGAAAAGGGACAGGGGTCTACGAGCAGTACTTC

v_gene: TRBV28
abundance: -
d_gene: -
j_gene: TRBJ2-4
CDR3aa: CASTEWGRGKNIQYF
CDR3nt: TGTGCCAGCACTGAGTGGGGGCGCGGAAAAAACATTCAGTACTTC

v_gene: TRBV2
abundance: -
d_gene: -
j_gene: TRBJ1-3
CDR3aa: CASSPARRSSGNTIYF
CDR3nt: TGTGCCAGCAGTCCCGCCAGAAGATCCTCTGGAAACACCATATATTTT

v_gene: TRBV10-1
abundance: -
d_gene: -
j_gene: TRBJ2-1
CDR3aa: CASSESTRGSQFF
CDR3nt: TGCGCCAGCAGTGAGTCCACGAGGGGGTCACAGTTCTTC

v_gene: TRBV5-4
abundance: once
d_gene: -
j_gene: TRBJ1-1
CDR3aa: CASSFRTGLGRTEAFF
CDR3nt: TGTGCCAGCAGCTTTAGGACGGGCCTTGGACGAACTGAAGCTTTCTTT

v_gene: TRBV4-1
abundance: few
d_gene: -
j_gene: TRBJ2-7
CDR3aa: CASSQEWDGPYEQYF
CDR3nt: TGCGCCAGCAGCCAAGAATGGGACGGCCCGTACGAGCAGTACTTC

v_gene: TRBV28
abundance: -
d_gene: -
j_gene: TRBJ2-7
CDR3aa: CATGSLYEQYF
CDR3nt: TGTGCGACAGGTTCTCTCTACGAGCAGTACTTC

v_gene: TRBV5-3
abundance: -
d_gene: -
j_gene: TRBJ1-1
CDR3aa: CARSLIRDALKNEAFF
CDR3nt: TGTGCCAGAAGCTTGATTCGGGACGCTCTAAAGAATGAAGCTTTCTTT

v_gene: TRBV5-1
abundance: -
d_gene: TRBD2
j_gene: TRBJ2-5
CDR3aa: CASSLGSSGGETQYF
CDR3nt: TGCGCCAGCAGCTTGGGGTCTAGCGGAGGGGAGACCCAGTACTTC

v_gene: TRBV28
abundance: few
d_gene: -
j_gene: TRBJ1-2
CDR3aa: CASLVGQGYSHGYTF
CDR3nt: TGTGCCAGCCTGGTTGGGCAGGGGTATTCTCATGGCTACACCTTC

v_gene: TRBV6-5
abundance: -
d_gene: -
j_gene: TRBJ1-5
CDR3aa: CASSRGLEGNQPQHF
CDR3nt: TGTGCCAGCAGTCGCGGGCTAGAGGGCAATCAGCCCCAGCATTTT

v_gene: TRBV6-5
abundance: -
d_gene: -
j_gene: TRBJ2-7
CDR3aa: CASSSRRGTYEQYF
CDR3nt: TGTGCCAGCAGCTCCCGCAGGGGAACCTACGAGCAGTACTTC

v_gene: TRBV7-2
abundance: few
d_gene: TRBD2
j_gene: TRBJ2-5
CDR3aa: CASSPGLQETQYF
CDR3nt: TGTGCCAGCAGCCCGGGACTACAAGAGACCCAGTACTTC

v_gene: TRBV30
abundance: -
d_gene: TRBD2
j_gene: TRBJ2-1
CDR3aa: CARELAGSQQFF
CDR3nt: TGTGCCCGGGAACTAGCGGGGAGCCAGCAGTTCTTC

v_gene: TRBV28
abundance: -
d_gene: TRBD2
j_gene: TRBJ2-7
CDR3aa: CASSRGGRAYEQYF
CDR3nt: TGTGCCAGCAGCCGAGGCGGGAGGGCCTACGAGCAGTACTTC

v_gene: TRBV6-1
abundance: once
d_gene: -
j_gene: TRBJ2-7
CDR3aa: CASSKGPDRSSYEQYF
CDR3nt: TGTGCCAGCAGTAAAGGCCCTGACAGGAGCTCCTACGAGCAGTACTTC

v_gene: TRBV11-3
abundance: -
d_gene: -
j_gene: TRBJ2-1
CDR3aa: CASSLGVGGYNEQFF
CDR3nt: TGTGCCAGCAGCTTAGGGGTAGGGGGCTACAATGAGCAGTTCTTC

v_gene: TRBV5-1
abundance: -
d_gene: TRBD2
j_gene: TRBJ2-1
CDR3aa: CASSLPTSGKGNEQFF
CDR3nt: TGCGCCAGCAGCCTGCCAACTAGCGGGAAAGGGAATGAGCAGTTCTTC

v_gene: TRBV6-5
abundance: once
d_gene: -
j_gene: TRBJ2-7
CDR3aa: CASSYQFTHEQYF
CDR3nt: TGTGCCAGCAGTTACCAATTCACCCACGAGCAGTACTTC

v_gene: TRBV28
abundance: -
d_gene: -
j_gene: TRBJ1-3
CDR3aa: CASSLRGAKGSTIYF
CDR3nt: TGTGCCAGCAGTTTACGGGGGGCGAAAGGAAGCACCATATATTTT

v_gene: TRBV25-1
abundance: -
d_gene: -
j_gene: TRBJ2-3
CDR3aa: CASSDEGPTTQYF
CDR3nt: TGTGCCAGCAGTGATGAGGGCCCTACCACGCAGTATTTT

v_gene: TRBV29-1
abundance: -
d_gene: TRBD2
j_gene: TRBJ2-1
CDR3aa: CSVVVLAGGPNEQFF
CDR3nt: TGCAGCGTTGTCGTCCTAGCGGGAGGGCCGAATGAGCAGTTCTTC

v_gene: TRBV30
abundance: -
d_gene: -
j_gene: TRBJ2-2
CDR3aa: CAWSGTGTGELFF
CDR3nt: TGTGCCTGGAGCGGCACAGGGACCGGGGAGCTGTTTTTT

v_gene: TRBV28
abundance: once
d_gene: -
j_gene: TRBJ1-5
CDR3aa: CASSQSNQPQHF
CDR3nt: TGTGCCAGCAGCCAGAGCAATCAGCCCCAGCATTTT

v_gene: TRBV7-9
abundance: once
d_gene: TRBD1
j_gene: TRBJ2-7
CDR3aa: CASSRDRTGTEQYF
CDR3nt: TGTGCCAGCAGCCGAGACAGGACAGGGACCGAGCAGTACTTC

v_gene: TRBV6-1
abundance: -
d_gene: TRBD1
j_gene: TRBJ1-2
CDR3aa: CASSERRGTGDGYTF
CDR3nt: TGTGCCAGCAGTGAAAGGAGAGGGACAGGGGACGGCTACACCTTC

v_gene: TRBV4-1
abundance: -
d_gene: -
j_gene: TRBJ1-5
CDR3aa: CASSQDRSAWGSNQPQHF
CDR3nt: TGCGCCAGCAGCCAAGATCGGTCGGCGTGGGGCAGCAATCAGCCCCAGCATTTT

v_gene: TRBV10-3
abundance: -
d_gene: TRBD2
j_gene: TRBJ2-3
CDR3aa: CAISEVTSASSTDTQYF
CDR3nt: TGTGCCATCAGTGAGGTGACTAGCGCTTCTAGCACAGATACGCAGTATTTT

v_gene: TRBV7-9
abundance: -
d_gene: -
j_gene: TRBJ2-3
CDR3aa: CASSSGQGGADTQYF
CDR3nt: TGTGCCAGCAGCTCTGGACAGGGAGGGGCAGATACGCAGTATTTT

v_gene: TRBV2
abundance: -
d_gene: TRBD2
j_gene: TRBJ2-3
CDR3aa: CASSESGLAASTQYF
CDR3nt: TGTGCCAGCAGTGAATCGGGACTAGCGGCCTCTACGCAGTATTTT

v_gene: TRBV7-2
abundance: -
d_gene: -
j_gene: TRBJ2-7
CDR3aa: CASSVSPFSYEQYF
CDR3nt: TGTGCCAGCAGCGTAAGCCCCTTTAGTTACGAGCAGTACTTC

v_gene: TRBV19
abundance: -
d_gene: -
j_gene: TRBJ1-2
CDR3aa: CASSTVTTNYGYTF
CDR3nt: TGTGCCAGTAGTACCGTAACCACTAACTATGGCTACACCTTC

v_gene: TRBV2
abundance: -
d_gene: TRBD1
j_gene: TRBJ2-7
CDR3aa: CAGQGAYEQYF
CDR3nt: TGTGCCGGTCAGGGGGCCTACGAGCAGTACTTC

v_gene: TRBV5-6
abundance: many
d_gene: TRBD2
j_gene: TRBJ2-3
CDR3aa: CASQPGLAGGPRADTQYF
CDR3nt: TGTGCCAGTCAACCGGGACTAGCGGGAGGGCCGCGGGCAGATACGCAGTATTTT

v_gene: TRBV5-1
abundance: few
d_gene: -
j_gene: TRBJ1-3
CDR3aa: CASGTDSFSGNTIYF
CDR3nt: TGCGCCAGCGGAACGGACAGCTTCTCTGGAAACACCATATATTTT